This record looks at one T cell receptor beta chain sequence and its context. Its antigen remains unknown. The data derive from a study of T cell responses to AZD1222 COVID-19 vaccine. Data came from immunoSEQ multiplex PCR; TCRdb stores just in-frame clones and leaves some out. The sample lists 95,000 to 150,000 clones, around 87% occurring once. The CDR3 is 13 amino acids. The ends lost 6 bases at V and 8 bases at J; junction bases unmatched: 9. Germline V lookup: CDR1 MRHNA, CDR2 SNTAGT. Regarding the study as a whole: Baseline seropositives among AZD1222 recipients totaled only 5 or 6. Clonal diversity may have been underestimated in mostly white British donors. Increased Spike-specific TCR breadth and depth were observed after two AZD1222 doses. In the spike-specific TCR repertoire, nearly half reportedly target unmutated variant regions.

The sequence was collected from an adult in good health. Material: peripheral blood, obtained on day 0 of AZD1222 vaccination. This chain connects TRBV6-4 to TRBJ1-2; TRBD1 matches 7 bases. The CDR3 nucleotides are TGTGCCAGCAGAGCACAGGGGACTGGGGGCTACACCTTC. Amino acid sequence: CASRAQGTGGYTF.